The 10 T cell receptor beta chains presented below share a single source sample, sequenced in a study of identifying expanded T cells in peripheral blood. TCRdb's table, derived via immunoSEQ multiplex PCR, lists solely in-frame clones and lacks some. The table includes about 130,000 clones, around nine tenths detected once. The specimen was blood. These receptor sequences come from a person aged 18-70 years in good health.

The chain links TRBV19 to TRBJ1-1; possibly TRBD1 for D (5 bases). The germline V gene has CDR1 LNHDA and CDR2 SQIVND (reference sequence). V dropped 7 bases and J dropped 0 bases, with 15 bases sitting between them. The CDR3 is made up of 15 amino acids. This chain's CDR3 is CASILRSGVNTEAFF. The CDR3 DNA follows: TGTGCCAGTATCCTAAGGTCGGGGGTGAACACTGAAGCTTTCTTT.

This clone was detected a few times. The rearrangement joins TRBV29-1 to TRBJ1-2; 8 nucleotides match TRBD1. Germline CDR1 reads SQVTM; CDR2 reads ANQGSEA. V shed 3 bases and J 2 bases; nucleotides not matched to a gene: 5. The CDR3 has 14 residues. This chain's CDR3 is CSVDGQGPNYGYTF. Written as DNA, the CDR3 is TGCAGCGTTGATGGACAGGGACCAAACTATGGCTACACCTTC.

J is TRBJ2-2 and V is TRBV7-8; the D is unclear. V was clipped by 5 bases and J by 6 bases, with 7 bases between them. CDR3 length: 12 residues. Germline V lookup: CDR1 SGHVS, CDR2 FQNEAQ. CDR3 coding DNA: TGTGCCAGCAGCCGCGCCGCCGGGGAGCTGTTTTTT. This encodes CASSRAAGELFF. The full variable domain, rest sourced from reference TRBV7-8 and TRBJ2-2, is GAGVSQSPRYKVAKRGQDVALRCDPISGHVSLFWYQQALGQGPEFLTYFQNEAQLDKSGLPSDRFFAERPEGSVSTLKIQRTQQEDSAVYLCASSRAAGELFFGEGSRLTVL.

This chain uses TRBV5-4 with TRBJ1-4; D is undetermined. Trimming removed 0 bases from V and 8 bases from J, with 14 bases in between. The CDR3 contains 15 residues. Germline loops: CDR1 SGHNT, CDR2 YYREEE (reference sequence). The CDR3 bases are TGTGCCAGCAGCTTGGATGGCTTGAACTCGGAAAAACTGTTTTTT. It specifies CASSLDGLNSEKLFF.

The CDR3 DNA reads TGTGCCAGCAGCTTAAACTTTCAAGAGAACACTGAAGCTTTCTTT. It yields the protein CASSLNFQENTEAFF. The chain has TRBV7-2 and TRBJ1-1, with D uncertain. The V end lost 2 bases, the J end lost 1 base, and 11 bases lay between the germline ends. The V gene's germline CDR1 is SGHTA and CDR2 FQGNSA. CDR3 size: 15 residues.

This clone occurred a few times. The chain links TRBV18 to TRBJ1-3; maybe TRBD1 (5 bases). Trimming shortened V by 3 bases and J by 4 bases, and 19 bases separated the two germline ends. In germline, CDR1 is KGHSH, CDR2 LQKENI. The CDR3 spans 17 residues. CDR3 nucleotide sequence: TGTGCCAGCTCACCCATAACCCTTGGGACTCCCGGAAACACCATATATTTT. This codes for CASSPITLGTPGNTIYF.

This clone was recorded only once. V usage is TRBV7-2 and J usage is TRBJ2-2; tentative D call: TRBD1 (5 bases). V lost 1 base to trimming and J lost 5 bases, with 8 bases between them. The CDR3 runs to 14 residues. Germline V gene sequence: CDR1 SGHTA, CDR2 FQGNSA. This CDR3 reads CASSLGSGTGELFF. The CDR3, as DNA: TGTGCCAGCAGCTTAGGGTCAGGGACCGGGGAGCTGTTTTTT.

The chain couples TRBV5-1 to TRBJ2-1; TRBD2 matches 10 bases. The CDR3 is 17 amino acids. CDR1 is SGHRS and CDR2 is YFSETQ in the germline V gene. Losses at the gene ends were 0 bases for V and 2 bases for J; bases not matched to a gene: 5. CDR3 loop: CASSLEGLASAYNEQFF. CDR3 nucleotide sequence: TGCGCCAGCAGCTTGGAGGGACTAGCGTCCGCCTACAATGAGCAGTTCTTC. Combining the CDR3 with reference TRBV5-1 and TRBJ2-1 gives the whole variable domain KAGVTQTPRYLIKTRGQQVTLSCSPISGHRSVSWYQQTPGQGLQFLFEYFSETQRNKGNFPGRFSGRQFSNSRSEMNVSTLELGDSALYLCASSLEGLASAYNEQFFGPGTRLTVL.

The chain uses TRBV28 and TRBJ2-5, with 9 positions matching TRBD2. This CDR3 region has 17 residues. Germline V gene lookup returns CDR1 MDHEN and CDR2 SYDVKM. J gave up 4 bases and V 1 base, and 10 bases lay outside the gene matches. The CDR3 is CASSLSAGGWVGETQYF. The CDR3 DNA sequence: TGTGCCAGCAGTTTATCAGCGGGAGGATGGGTCGGAGAGACCCAGTACTTC. Full variable domain (outside the CDR3, taken from reference TRBV28 and TRBJ2-5): DVKVTQSSRYLVKRTGEKVFLECVQDMDHENMFWYRQDPGLGLRLIYFSYDVKMKEKGDIPEGYSVSREKKERFSLILESASTNQTSMYLCASSLSAGGWVGETQYFGPGTRLLVL.

As to this clone: Sequence at one end of the junction differs from germline and may be a read error. The chain recombines TRBV5-1 with TRBJ2-7; no firm D call. Looked up from germline, CDR1 is SGHRS and CDR2 is YFSETQ. This CDR3 is built from 13 residues. CDR3 amino acids: CASSSGIGEDGDF. The CDR3 coding sequence is TGCGCCAGCAGCTCCGGAATTGGGGAAGATGGGGACTTC.